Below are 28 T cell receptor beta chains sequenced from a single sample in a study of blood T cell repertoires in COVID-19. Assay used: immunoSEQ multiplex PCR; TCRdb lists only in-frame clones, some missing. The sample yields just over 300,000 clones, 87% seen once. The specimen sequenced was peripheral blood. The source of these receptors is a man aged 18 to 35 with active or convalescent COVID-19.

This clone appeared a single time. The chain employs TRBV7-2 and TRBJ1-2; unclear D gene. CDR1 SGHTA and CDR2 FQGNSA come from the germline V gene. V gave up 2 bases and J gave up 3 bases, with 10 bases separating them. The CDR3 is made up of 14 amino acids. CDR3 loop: CASSLSGEHYGYTF. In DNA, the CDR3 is TGTGCCAGCAGCTTATCGGGAGAACACTATGGCTACACCTTC.

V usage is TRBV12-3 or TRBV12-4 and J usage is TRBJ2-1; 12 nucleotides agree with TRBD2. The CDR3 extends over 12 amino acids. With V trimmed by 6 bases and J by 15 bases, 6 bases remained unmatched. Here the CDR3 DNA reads TGTGCCAGCAGCAAACTAGCGGGGGGCCTGTTCTTC. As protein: CASSKLAGGLFF.

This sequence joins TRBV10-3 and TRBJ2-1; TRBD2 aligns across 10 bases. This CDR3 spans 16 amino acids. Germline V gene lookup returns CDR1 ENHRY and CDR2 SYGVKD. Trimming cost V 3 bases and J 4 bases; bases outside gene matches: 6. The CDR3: CAISEATSGLYNEQFF. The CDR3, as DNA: TGTGCCATCAGTGAAGCGACTAGCGGGTTGTACAATGAGCAGTTCTTC.

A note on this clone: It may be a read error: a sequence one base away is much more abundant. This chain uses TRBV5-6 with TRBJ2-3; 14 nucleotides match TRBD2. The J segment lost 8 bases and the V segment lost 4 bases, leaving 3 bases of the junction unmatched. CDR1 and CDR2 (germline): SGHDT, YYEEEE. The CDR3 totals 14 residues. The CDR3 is CASSPGLAGVTQYF. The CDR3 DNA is TGTGCCAGCAGCCCGGGACTAGCGGGAGTTACGCAGTATTTT.

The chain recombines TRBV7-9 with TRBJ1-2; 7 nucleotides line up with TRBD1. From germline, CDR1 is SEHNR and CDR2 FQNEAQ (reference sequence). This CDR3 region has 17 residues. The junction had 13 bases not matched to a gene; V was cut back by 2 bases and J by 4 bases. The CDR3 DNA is TGTGCCAGCAGCTTAACCTGGACAGGTCCTGGAGGCTATGGCTACACCTTC. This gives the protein CASSLTWTGPGGYGYTF.

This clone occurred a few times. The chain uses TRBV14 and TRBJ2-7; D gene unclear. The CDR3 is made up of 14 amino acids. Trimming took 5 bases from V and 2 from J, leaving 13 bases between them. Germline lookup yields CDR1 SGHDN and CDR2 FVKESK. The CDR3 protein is CASSGGHIAYEQYF. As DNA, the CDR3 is TGTGCCAGCAGCGGTGGGCATATCGCCTACGAGCAGTACTTC.

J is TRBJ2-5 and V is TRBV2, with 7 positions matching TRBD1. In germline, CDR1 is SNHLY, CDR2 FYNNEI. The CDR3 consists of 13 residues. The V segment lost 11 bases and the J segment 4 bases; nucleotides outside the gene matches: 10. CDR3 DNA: TGTGCCGGAGACCGGACAGGAAGAGAGACCCAGTACTTC. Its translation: CAGDRTGRETQYF.

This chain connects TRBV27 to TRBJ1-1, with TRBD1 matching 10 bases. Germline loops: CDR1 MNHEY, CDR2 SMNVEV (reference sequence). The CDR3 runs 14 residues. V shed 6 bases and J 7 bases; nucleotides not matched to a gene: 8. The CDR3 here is CASSYDRGRNEAFF. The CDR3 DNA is TGTGCCAGCAGCTACGACAGGGGGCGAAATGAAGCTTTCTTT.

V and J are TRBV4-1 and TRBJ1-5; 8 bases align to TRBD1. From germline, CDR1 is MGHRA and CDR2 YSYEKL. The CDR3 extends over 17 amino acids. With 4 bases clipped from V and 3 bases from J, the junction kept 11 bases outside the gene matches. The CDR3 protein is CASSPGQGGMVNQPQHF. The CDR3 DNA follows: TGCGCCAGCAGCCCAGGACAGGGAGGTATGGTCAATCAGCCCCAGCATTTT.

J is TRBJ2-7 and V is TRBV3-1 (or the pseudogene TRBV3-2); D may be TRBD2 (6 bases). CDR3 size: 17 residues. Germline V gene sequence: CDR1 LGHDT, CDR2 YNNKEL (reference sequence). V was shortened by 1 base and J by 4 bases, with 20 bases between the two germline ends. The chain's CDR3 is CASSQGIGGALQYEQYF. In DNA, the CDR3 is TGTGCCAGCAGCCAAGGCATCGGCGGGGCCCTCCAGTACGAGCAGTACTTC.

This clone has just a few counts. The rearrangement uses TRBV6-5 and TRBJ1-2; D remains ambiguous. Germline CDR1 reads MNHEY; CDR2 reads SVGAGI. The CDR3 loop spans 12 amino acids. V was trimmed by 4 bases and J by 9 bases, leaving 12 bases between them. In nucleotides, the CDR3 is TGTGCCAGCAGTTCCTCCAGTTTTCGCTACACCTTC. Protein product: CASSSSSFRYTF.

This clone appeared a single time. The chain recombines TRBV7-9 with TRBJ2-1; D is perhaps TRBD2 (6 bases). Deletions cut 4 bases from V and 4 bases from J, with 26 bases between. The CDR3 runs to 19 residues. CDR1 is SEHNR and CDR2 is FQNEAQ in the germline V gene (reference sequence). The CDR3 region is CASSSSDRAGRVNYNEQFF. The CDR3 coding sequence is TGTGCCAGCAGCTCCTCGGACCGGGCGGGAAGGGTGAATTACAATGAGCAGTTCTTC.

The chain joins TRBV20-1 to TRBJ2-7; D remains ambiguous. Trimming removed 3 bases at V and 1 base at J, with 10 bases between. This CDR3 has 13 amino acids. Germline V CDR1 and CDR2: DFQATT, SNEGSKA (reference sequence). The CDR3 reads CSASRGMSYEQYF. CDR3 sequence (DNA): TGCAGTGCTAGTCGCGGAATGTCCTACGAGCAGTACTTC.

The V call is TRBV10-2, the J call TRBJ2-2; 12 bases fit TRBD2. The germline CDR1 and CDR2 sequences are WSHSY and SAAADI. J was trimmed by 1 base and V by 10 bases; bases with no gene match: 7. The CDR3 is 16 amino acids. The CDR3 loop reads CATRLAGAKNTGELFF. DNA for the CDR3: TGCGCCACCCGACTAGCGGGGGCTAAGAACACCGGGGAGCTGTTTTTT.

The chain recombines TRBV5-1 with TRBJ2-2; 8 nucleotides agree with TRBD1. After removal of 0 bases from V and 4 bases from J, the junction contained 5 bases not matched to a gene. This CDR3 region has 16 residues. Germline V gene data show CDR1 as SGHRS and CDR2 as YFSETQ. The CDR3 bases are TGCGCCAGCAGCTTGGGTGGACAGGGACCCACCGGGGAGCTGTTTTTT. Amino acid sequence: CASSLGGQGPTGELFF. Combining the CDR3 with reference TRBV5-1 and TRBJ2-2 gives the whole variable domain KAGVTQTPRYLIKTRGQQVTLSCSPISGHRSVSWYQQTPGQGLQFLFEYFSETQRNKGNFPGRFSGRQFSNSRSEMNVSTLELGDSALYLCASSLGGQGPTGELFFGEGSRLTVL.

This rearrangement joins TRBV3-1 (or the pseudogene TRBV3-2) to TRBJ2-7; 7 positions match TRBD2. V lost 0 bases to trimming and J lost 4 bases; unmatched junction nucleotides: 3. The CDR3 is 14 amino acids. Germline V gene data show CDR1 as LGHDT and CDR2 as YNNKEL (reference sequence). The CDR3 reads CASSQDASGYEQYF. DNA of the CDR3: TGTGCCAGCAGCCAAGATGCTAGCGGATACGAGCAGTACTTC.

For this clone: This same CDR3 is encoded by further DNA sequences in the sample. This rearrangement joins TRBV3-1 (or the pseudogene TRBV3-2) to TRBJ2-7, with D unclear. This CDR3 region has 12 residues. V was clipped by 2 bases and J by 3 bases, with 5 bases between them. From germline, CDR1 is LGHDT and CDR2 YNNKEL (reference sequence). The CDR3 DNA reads TGTGCCAGCAGCCAAAGCAACTACGAGCAGTACTTC. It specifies CASSQSNYEQYF.

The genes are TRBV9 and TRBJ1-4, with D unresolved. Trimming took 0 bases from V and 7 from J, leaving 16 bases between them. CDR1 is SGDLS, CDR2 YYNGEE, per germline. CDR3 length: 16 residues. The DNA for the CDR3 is TGTGCCAGCAGCGTAGGACCCAGGAGGAAGGGTGAAAAACTGTTTTTT. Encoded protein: CASSVGPRRKGEKLFF. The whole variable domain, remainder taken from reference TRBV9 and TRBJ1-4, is DSGVTQTPKHLITATGQRVTLRCSPRSGDLSVYWYQQSLDQGLQFLIQYYNGEERAKGNILERFSAQQFPDLHSELNLSSLELGDSALYFCASSVGPRRKGEKLFFGSGTQLSVL.

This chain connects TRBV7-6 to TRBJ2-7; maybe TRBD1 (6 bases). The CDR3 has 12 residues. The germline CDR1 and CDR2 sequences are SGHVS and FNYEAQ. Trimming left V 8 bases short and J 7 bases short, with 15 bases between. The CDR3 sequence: CASGTGHSEQYF. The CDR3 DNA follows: TGTGCCAGCGGAACGGGACACTCAGAGCAGTACTTC.

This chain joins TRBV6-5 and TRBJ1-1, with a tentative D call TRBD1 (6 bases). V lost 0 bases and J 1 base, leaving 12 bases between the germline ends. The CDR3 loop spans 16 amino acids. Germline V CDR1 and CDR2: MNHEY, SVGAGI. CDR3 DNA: TGTGCCAGCAGTTACTCGTCAGCAGGGGCGAACACTGAAGCTTTCTTT. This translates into CASSYSSAGANTEAFF.

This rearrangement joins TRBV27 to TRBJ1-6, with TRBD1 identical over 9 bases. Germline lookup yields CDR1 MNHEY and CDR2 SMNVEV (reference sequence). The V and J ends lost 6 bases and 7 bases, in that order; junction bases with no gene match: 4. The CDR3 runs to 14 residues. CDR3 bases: TGTGCCAGCAGCATTGACAGGGGGAATTCACCCCTCCACTTT. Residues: CASSIDRGNSPLHF.

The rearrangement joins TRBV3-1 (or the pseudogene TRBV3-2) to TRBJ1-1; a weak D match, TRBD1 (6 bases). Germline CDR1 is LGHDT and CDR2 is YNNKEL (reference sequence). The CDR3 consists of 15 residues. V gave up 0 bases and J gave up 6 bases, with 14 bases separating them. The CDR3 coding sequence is TGTGCCAGCAGCCAAGAAGGGCAGGGGATCCCTGAAGCTTTCTTT. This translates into CASSQEGQGIPEAFF.

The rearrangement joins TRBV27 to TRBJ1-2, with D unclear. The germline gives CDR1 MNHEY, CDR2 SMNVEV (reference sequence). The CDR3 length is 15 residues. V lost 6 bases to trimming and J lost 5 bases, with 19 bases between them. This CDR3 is CASSFKGGSFYGYTF. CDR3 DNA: TGTGCCAGCAGCTTTAAAGGCGGCTCTTTTTATGGCTACACCTTC.

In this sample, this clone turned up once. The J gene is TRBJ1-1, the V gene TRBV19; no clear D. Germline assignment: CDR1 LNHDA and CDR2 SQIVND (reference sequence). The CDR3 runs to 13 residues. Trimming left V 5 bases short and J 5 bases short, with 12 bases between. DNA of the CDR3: TGTGCCAGTAGTCCCCCGTCTGAGACTGAAGCTTTCTTT. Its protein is CASSPPSETEAFF.

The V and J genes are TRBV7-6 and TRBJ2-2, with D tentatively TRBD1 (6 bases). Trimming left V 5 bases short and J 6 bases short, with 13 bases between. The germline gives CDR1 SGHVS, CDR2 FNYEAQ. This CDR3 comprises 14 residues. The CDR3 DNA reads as TGTGCCAGCAGCCCGCGAGGGGGACCCGGGGAGCTGTTTTTT. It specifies CASSPRGGPGELFF.

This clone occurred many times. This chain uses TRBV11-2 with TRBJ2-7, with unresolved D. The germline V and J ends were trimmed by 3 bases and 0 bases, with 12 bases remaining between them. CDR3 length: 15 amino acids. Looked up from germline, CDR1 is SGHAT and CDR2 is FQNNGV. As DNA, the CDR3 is TGTGCCAGCAGCTTTACCGGCGGTTTCTCCTACGAGCAGTACTTC. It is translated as CASSFTGGFSYEQYF.

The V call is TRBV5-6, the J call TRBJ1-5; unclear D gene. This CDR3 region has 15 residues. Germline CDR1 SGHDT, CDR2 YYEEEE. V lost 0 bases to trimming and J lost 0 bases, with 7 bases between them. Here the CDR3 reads CASSLGQYSNQPQHF. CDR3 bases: TGTGCCAGCAGCTTGGGGCAGTATAGCAATCAGCCCCAGCATTTT.

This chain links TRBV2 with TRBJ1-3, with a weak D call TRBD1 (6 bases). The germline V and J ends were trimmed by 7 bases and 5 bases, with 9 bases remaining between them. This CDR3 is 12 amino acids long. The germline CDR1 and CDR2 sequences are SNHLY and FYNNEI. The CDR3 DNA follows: TGTGCCAGCACGGACAGTAGAAACACCATATATTTT. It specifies CASTDSRNTIYF. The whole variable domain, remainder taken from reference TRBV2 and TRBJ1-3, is EPEVTQTPSHQVTQMGQEVILRCVPISNHLYFYWYRQILGQKVEFLVSFYNNEISEKSEIFDDQFSVERPDGSNFTLKIRSTKLEDSAMYFCASTDSRNTIYFGEGSWLTVV.